This is a list of T cell receptor beta chains from one sample in a study of blood T cell repertoires in COVID-19. This table comes from immunoSEQ multiplex PCR, and its TCRdb copy is limited to in-frame clones, with some not included. The sample yields around 150,000 clones, about 90% seen once. Sample: peripheral blood. All receptors come from a man in his sixties with active or convalescent COVID-19. CDR3s include the opening cysteine and the closing phenylalanine or tryptophan. The order of the fields is clone size, V gene, D gene, J gene, CDR3 protein, CDR3 DNA. D genes are given only for firm matches. Clone size is shown for a subset of rows, as once, few, many or a class of expanded clone.

.	TRBV6-5	TRBD2	TRBJ2-7	CASSYSTGLAYEQYF	TGTGCCAGCAGTTATTCCACGGGACTAGCATACGAGCAGTACTTC
.	TRBV4-3	TRBD2	TRBJ2-7	CASSQYTSGSSYEQYF	TGCGCCAGCAGCCAGTATACTAGCGGGAGCTCCTACGAGCAGTACTTC
.	TRBV2	TRBD2	TRBJ2-1	CASSEALLAGWGEQFF	TGTGCCAGCAGTGAAGCGCTACTAGCGGGATGGGGTGAGCAGTTCTTC
.	TRBV18	TRBD1	TRBJ2-1	CASSPKPWTGDNEQFF	TGTGCCAGCTCACCCAAACCCTGGACAGGTGACAATGAGCAGTTCTTC
.	TRBV10-2	TRBD2	TRBJ2-7	CASSLGLAGVHEQYF	TGCGCCAGCAGTCTCGGACTAGCGGGAGTTCACGAGCAGTACTTC
.	TRBV29-1	.	TRBJ1-1	CSVIGTPGSEAFF	TGCAGCGTCATCGGGACACCGGGCTCTGAAGCTTTCTTT
.	TRBV21-1	.	TRBJ2-5	CASSKQYRADRVQETQYF	TGTGCCAGCAGCAAACAATACCGGGCCGACAGGGTCCAAGAGACCCAGTACTTC
few	TRBV5-5	TRBD2	TRBJ2-1	CASSPRTRFDEQFF	TGTGCCAGCAGCCCGCGGACTAGATTCGATGAGCAGTTCTTC
.	TRBV2	.	TRBJ1-5	CASSELARQSVPQHF	TGTGCCAGCAGTGAGCTCGCTAGGCAGAGCGTGCCCCAGCATTTT
.	TRBV5-1	TRBD1	TRBJ2-7	CASSSGQGAVYEQYF	TGCGCCAGCAGCTCTGGACAGGGGGCCGTCTACGAGCAGTACTTC
once	TRBV5-8	TRBD1	TRBJ2-4	CASSPIQGATKNIQYF	TGTGCCAGCAGCCCGATCCAGGGGGCGACCAAAAACATTCAGTACTTC
.	TRBV16	.	TRBJ2-1	CASSQSSGATLRINEQFF	TGTGCCAGCAGCCAATCATCGGGTGCGACTCTACGCATCAATGAGCAGTTCTTC
.	TRBV28	.	TRBJ2-7	CASSLFGGYSYEQYF	TGTGCCAGCAGTTTATTTGGCGGGTACTCCTACGAGCAGTACTTC
.	TRBV6-5	TRBD2	TRBJ2-5	CASSPGGRGQETQYF	TGTGCCAGCAGTCCGGGGGGGAGGGGTCAAGAGACCCAGTACTTC
.	TRBV5-4	.	TRBJ2-7	CASGPMTGAYEQYF	TGTGCCAGCGGGCCCATGACAGGAGCCTACGAGCAGTACTTC
.	TRBV9	.	TRBJ2-1	CASTLSAETYNEQFF	TGTGCCAGCACCCTCTCCGCTGAAACTTACAATGAGCAGTTCTTC
.	TRBV7-2	TRBD1	TRBJ2-7	CASSPELDRGREQYF	TGTGCCAGCAGCCCGGAGCTTGACAGGGGTCGAGAGCAGTACTTC
.	TRBV2	TRBD1	TRBJ1-4	CASTRDGQGHEKLFF	TGTGCCAGCACCAGGGACGGACAGGGCCATGAAAAACTGTTTTTT
few	TRBV5-1	TRBD1	TRBJ1-1	CASSRRTGNTEAFF	TGCGCCAGCAGCCGCCGGACAGGGAACACTGAAGCTTTCTTT
.	TRBV9	TRBD1	TRBJ1-1	CASSLGQGRTEAFF	TGTGCCAGCAGCTTGGGACAGGGGAGGACTGAAGCTTTCTTT
.	TRBV19	TRBD1	TRBJ1-2	CASTDPGGVPYGYTF	TGTGCCAGTACCGACCCAGGGGGCGTCCCCTATGGCTACACCTTC
few	TRBV2	TRBD2	TRBJ2-1	CASSSGRGSYNEQFF	TGTGCCAGCAGTAGCGGGAGAGGTTCCTACAATGAGCAGTTCTTC
.	TRBV30	.	TRBJ1-2	CAWGGDGRYGYTF	TGTGCCTGGGGGGGAGACGGACGCTATGGCTACACCTTC
.	TRBV15	TRBD1	TRBJ2-5	CATSRDRAPQEIQYF	TGTGCCACCAGCCGGGACAGGGCCCCACAAGAGATCCAGTACTTC
.	TRBV5-5	TRBD1	TRBJ1-1	CASSPDRVNTEAFF	TGTGCCAGCAGCCCCGACAGGGTTAACACTGAAGCTTTCTTT
.	TRBV30	.	TRBJ1-3	CAWSVEWSSGNTIYF	TGTGCCTGGAGTGTAGAATGGAGCTCTGGAAACACCATATATTTT
.	TRBV15	TRBD1	TRBJ1-2	CATSREDRNYGYTF	TGTGCCACCAGCAGAGAGGACAGGAACTATGGCTACACCTTC
.	TRBV27	TRBD2	TRBJ2-1	CASSPKKPQESGRAWREQFF	TGTGCCAGCAGTCCCAAAAAACCCCAGGAGAGCGGGAGGGCCTGGAGGGAGCAGTTCTTC
.	TRBV18	.	TRBJ2-2	CASSPTVTGELFF	TGTGCCAGCTCACCAACAGTGACCGGGGAGCTGTTTTTT
.	TRBV19	.	TRBJ2-6	CASSMRQAGANVLTF	TGTGCCAGTAGTATGAGACAGGCTGGGGCCAACGTCCTGACTTTC
.	TRBV10-1	TRBD1	TRBJ1-3	CASTRDRASGNTIYF	TGCGCCAGCACCCGGGACAGGGCCTCTGGAAACACCATATATTTT
.	TRBV27	.	TRBJ2-1	CASSLTGSSYNEQFF	TGTGCCAGCAGTTTAACCGGGAGCTCCTACAATGAGCAGTTCTTC
.	TRBV4-1	.	TRBJ2-3	CASSPQRASSSSTDTQYF	TGCGCCAGCAGCCCCCAGCGGGCTTCCTCCTCTAGCACAGATACGCAGTATTTT
.	TRBV4-2	.	TRBJ1-4	CASSQDWGFNEKLFF	TGTGCCAGCAGCCAAGATTGGGGCTTTAATGAAAAACTGTTTTTT
.	TRBV7-6	.	TRBJ2-7	CASSPGEGQNSYEQYF	TGTGCCAGCAGCCCAGGGGAGGGCCAAAACTCCTACGAGCAGTACTTC
.	TRBV7-9	TRBD2	TRBJ2-7	CASSQRGQGPSYEQYF	TGTGCCAGCAGCCAGCGGGGGCAGGGGCCCTCCTACGAGCAGTACTTC
.	TRBV3-1/TRBV3-2	TRBD1	TRBJ1-6	CASSQADRDNSPLHF	TGTGCCAGCAGCCAGGCTGACAGGGACAACTCACCCCTCCACTTT
once	TRBV7-6	.	TRBJ2-2	CASSLEDTNTGELFF	TGTGCCAGCAGCTTAGAGGACACTAACACCGGGGAGCTGTTTTTT
.	TRBV2	.	TRBJ1-5	CASSFRGRGTPRNQPQHF	TGTGCCAGCAGTTTCAGGGGTAGGGGGACCCCAAGGAATCAGCCCCAGCATTTT
.	TRBV27	.	TRBJ1-1	CASSLGPDTEAFF	TGTGCCAGCAGTTTGGGGCCCGACACTGAAGCTTTCTTT
.	TRBV4-3	.	TRBJ1-4	CASSQGGDEKLFF	TGCGCCAGCAGCCAGGGGGGGGATGAAAAACTGTTTTTT
few	TRBV7-9	TRBD2	TRBJ2-3	CASSLAGTSGITDTQYF	TGTGCCAGCAGCTTAGCGGGAACTAGCGGCATCACAGATACGCAGTATTTT
.	TRBV7-8	.	TRBJ2-7	CASSLREVGDEQYF	TGTGCCAGCAGCTTACGTGAAGTAGGGGACGAGCAGTACTTC
.	TRBV10-3	TRBD2	TRBJ2-1	CAISAGQGGSSRYNEQFF	TGTGCCATCAGTGCGGGGCAGGGAGGGAGCAGTCGCTACAATGAGCAGTTCTTC